The clone carrying this T cell receptor beta chain appeared many times. Its antigen is not known. This sample stems from a study of T cells in Graves' hyperthyroidism and ophthalmopathy. General study findings and limits: In simple terms, a model built on 13 V-J features told ophthalmopathy apart from stable hyperthyroidism.

CDR3 length equals 16 residues. Germline V gives CDR1 MNHEY, CDR2 SMNVEV (reference sequence). The ends were cut back, 2 bases at V and 3 bases at J, with 11 bases in the middle. Researchers amplified the TCR beta CDR3 regions from RNA transcripts. When the TCR CDR3 underwent first-round RT-PCR, the HTBI primer set was used. TCRdb recomputed calls from the multiplex PCR reads with MiXCR, one row per CDR3 protein. The sample has hundreds of thousands of distinct CDR3 sequences, 16% seen once. Disease duration under 2 months; hyperthyroidism patients were aged 18 to 65. Together with thyroid ultrasound, orbital computed tomography, serum thyroxine and TRAb, clinical symptoms were used for diagnoses.

V usage is TRBV27 and J usage is TRBJ1-6; D perhaps matches TRBD1 (6 bases). The sequenced material came from blood. This receptor was obtained from a woman aged 18-29 years with Graves' hyperthyroidism. The CDR3 DNA reads as TGTGCCAGCAGTTTAAGGGCAGGGGTCTATAATTCACCCCTCCACTTT. This encodes CASSLRAGVYNSPLHF.